One and the same sample provided the 18 T cell receptor beta chains below, sequenced in a study of cytomegalovirus exposure and HLA in healthy donors. The PCR used 60 Vbeta and 13 Jbeta primers. Sequencing used immunoSEQ multiplex PCR; TCRdb keeps in-frame clones, though not all of them. Among about 120,000 clones listed, over 55% were seen once. What was sequenced was PBMCs. The receptors originated from a man between 18 and 35 years old in good health and CMV-seropositive.

This clone turned up a few times. The V call is TRBV10-1, the J call TRBJ1-2; no reliable D call. Per germline, CDR1 WNHNN and CDR2 SYGVQD (reference sequence). The CDR3 length is 12 residues. Trimming stripped 2 bases from V and 8 bases from J, with 9 bases between. CDR3 protein: CASSEGQYGYTF. CDR3 DNA: TGCGCCAGCAGTGAGGGTCAGTACGGCTACACCTTC.

For the CDR3, the DNA is TGCGCCAGCAGTCTATGGGGCGCAGGGACTGAAGCTTTCTTT. This translates into CASSLWGAGTEAFF. This rearrangement joins TRBV5-1 to TRBJ1-1, with D possibly matching TRBD1 (5 bases). The CDR3 is 14 amino acids. The V gene lost 5 bases and the J gene lost 5 bases, with 16 bases spanning the gap. Germline loops: CDR1 SGHRS, CDR2 YFSETQ.

The V call is TRBV30, the J call TRBJ1-2, with 9 bases matching TRBD1. The CDR3 loop spans 15 amino acids. Germline values: CDR1 GTSNPN, CDR2 SVGIG (reference sequence). With 5 bases clipped from V and 4 bases from J, the junction kept 11 bases outside the gene matches. CDR3: CAWLDTRDRVYGYTF. CDR3 nucleotide sequence: TGTGCCTGGCTGGATACTCGGGACAGGGTCTATGGCTACACCTTC.

The rearrangement joins TRBV6-5 to TRBJ2-5; 7 nucleotides match TRBD2. Germline assignment: CDR1 MNHEY and CDR2 SVGAGI. CDR3 size: 12 residues. After removal of 6 bases from V and 4 bases from J, the junction contained 2 bases not matched to a gene. The CDR3 bases are TGTGCCAGCAGCTGGGGGGGAGAGACCCAGTACTTC. Its translation is CASSWGGETQYF.

This clone was recorded once. The V and J genes are TRBV5-1 and TRBJ1-2, with 7 bases identical to TRBD1. This CDR3 spans 14 amino acids. Trimming cost V 4 bases and J 9 bases; bases outside gene matches: 12. Looked up from germline, CDR1 is SGHRS and CDR2 is YFSETQ. The CDR3 DNA is TGCGCCAGCAGCGCTACCCTCGGGACAGCTAGCTACACCTTC. Translation: CASSATLGTASYTF.

This clone qualifies as medium-sized. This rearrangement joins TRBV4-1 to TRBJ2-1, with D possibly TRBD1 on 6 matching bases. In germline, CDR1 is MGHRA, CDR2 YSYEKL. This CDR3 is 15 amino acids long. The V and J ends lost 0 bases and 8 bases respectively, with 14 bases between them. CDR3 sequence reads: CASSQDTGLSDEQFF. The CDR3, as DNA: TGCGCCAGCAGCCAAGACACAGGGTTGAGTGATGAGCAGTTCTTC.

CDR3 loop: CASSLLTEETQYF. The CDR3, as DNA: TGTGCCAGCAGCTTACTTACAGAAGAGACCCAGTACTTC. The rearrangement links TRBV7-9 to TRBJ2-5, with D unclear. V lost 2 bases, J lost 3 bases, and 7 bases lay in between. Per germline, CDR1 SEHNR and CDR2 FQNEAQ (reference sequence). The CDR3 contains 13 residues.

This clone turned up a few times. The rearrangement uses TRBV7-9 and TRBJ1-2; TRBD1 matches at 11 bases. The CDR3 is 17 residues long. Germline CDR1 SEHNR, CDR2 FQNEAQ (reference sequence). V was pared by 5 bases and J by 6 bases, with 14 bases of the junction left unmatched. The DNA for the CDR3 is TGTGCCAGCAGCGTAGGACAGGGGGCGTTCGTAAGACATGGCTACACCTTC. Its translation is CASSVGQGAFVRHGYTF.

The chain combines TRBV7-2 with TRBJ2-5; the match to TRBD2 covers 7 bases. Germline CDR1 is SGHTA and CDR2 is FQGNSA. The CDR3 spans 14 residues. Germline trimming cut 4 bases from V and 4 bases from J; bases unmatched to any gene: 6. CDR3 in DNA: TGTGCCAGCAGCTCCTCAGCGGGGTCAGAGACCCAGTACTTC. It translates to CASSSSAGSETQYF.

The chain recombines TRBV18 with TRBJ2-3; TRBD1 matches at 10 bases. Germline-derived CDR1 and CDR2 are KGHSH and LQKENI. The CDR3 loop spans 15 amino acids. Losses at the gene ends were 4 bases for V and 5 bases for J; bases not matched to a gene: 6. This CDR3 reads CASSRRQGARDTQYF. In DNA, the CDR3 is TGTGCCAGCTCACGCCGACAGGGGGCACGAGATACGCAGTATTTT.

V usage is TRBV11-3 and J usage is TRBJ2-7; no clear D gene. The CDR3 contains 12 residues. Trimming took off 5 bases at V and 1 base at J, with 6 bases between the two ends. Germline V gene sequence: CDR1 SGHNT, CDR2 YENEEA. The CDR3 region has the DNA TGTGCCAGCAGCGCACTATCCTACGAGCAGTACGTC. It translates to CASSALSYEQYV.

CDR3 loop: CASSDSGTGAFEQYV. In nucleotides, the CDR3 is TGTGCCAGCAGTGATTCCGGGACAGGGGCTTTCGAGCAGTACGTC. This chain links TRBV6-1 with TRBJ2-7, with 10 bases lining up with TRBD1. With V trimmed by 3 bases and J by 6 bases, 8 bases remained unmatched. Germline assignment: CDR1 MNHNS and CDR2 SASEGT. The CDR3 is 15 residues long.

This chain links TRBV6-5 with TRBJ2-7; tentatively, D is TRBD2 (7 bases). V dropped 6 bases and J dropped 7 bases, with 16 bases sitting between them. The CDR3 length is 13 residues. Germline CDR1 MNHEY, CDR2 SVGAGI. The CDR3 here is CASRPGGADEQYF. The CDR3 bases are TGTGCCAGCAGACCTGGGGGGGCGGATGAGCAGTACTTC.

The chain combines TRBV5-1 with TRBJ1-4; unclear D gene. This CDR3 spans 14 amino acids. Looked up from germline, CDR1 is SGHRS and CDR2 is YFSETQ. Trimming left V 3 bases short and J 4 bases short, with 10 bases between. The CDR3 protein is CASSSSLNNEKLFF. In DNA form, the CDR3 reads TGCGCCAGCAGCTCTAGCCTAAATAATGAAAAACTGTTTTTT.

The chain couples TRBV2 to TRBJ1-6; tentative D call: TRBD1 (5 bases). Trimming shortened V by 4 bases and J by 6 bases, and 16 bases separated the two germline ends. Germline V gene lookup returns CDR1 SNHLY and CDR2 FYNNEI. The CDR3 sequence is 16 residues long. CDR3 in amino acids: CASSVIPGGGNSPLHF. CDR3 nucleotide sequence: TGTGCCAGCAGTGTAATACCGGGGGGGGGTAATTCACCCCTCCACTTT.

The rearrangement uses TRBV9 and TRBJ2-3; tentatively, D is TRBD2 (6 bases). There are 15 residues in the CDR3. In germline, CDR1 is SGDLS, CDR2 YYNGEE. The V and J ends lost 2 bases and 1 base respectively, with 11 bases between them. The CDR3 DNA follows: TGTGCCAGCAGCGTTATGGCTAGCGGCACAGATACGCAGTATTTT. Protein product: CASSVMASGTDTQYF.

This clone occurred a few times. The CDR3 bases are TGCGCCAGTCAGGGGTGGGCGGATTCACCCCTCCACTTT. Amino acid sequence: CASQGWADSPLHF. The chain is built from TRBV10-2 and TRBJ1-6; D may be TRBD1 (6 bases). The length of the CDR3 is 13 residues. Trimming removed 9 bases from V and 8 bases from J, with 14 bases in between. Germline assignment: CDR1 WSHSY and CDR2 SAAADI.

This chain connects TRBV4-1 to TRBJ2-3, with a weak D call TRBD2 (6 bases). This CDR3 has 15 residues. CDR1 and CDR2 (germline): MGHRA, YSYEKL. Trimming removed 3 bases at V and 3 bases at J, with 13 bases between. CDR3 nucleotides: TGCGCCAGCAGCCACTCCGGGACTTCGACAGATACGCAGTATTTT. It specifies CASSHSGTSTDTQYF.